These 2 T cell receptor beta chains were all obtained from the same sample, sequenced in a study of CD8+ T cells in alopecia areata. Sequencing used cDNA as its template, made by extracting RNA and reverse transcribing it. Produced via immunoSEQ multiplex PCR; TCRdb's table is partial and in-frame only. Of 150,000 to 200,000 clones in the sample, less than 70% were seen once. As for treatment: oral pan-JAK inhibitor, 5-10 mg twice daily. The sample consisted of CD4+ T cells sorted from blood, taken at week 24, from a patient treated with tofacitinib. The source of these receptors is a human donor with alopecia areata.

The genes are TRBV4-1 and TRBJ2-5, with TRBD1 identical over 10 bases. CDR3 length: 17 residues. Germline V gene data show CDR1 as MGHRA and CDR2 as YSYEKL. V trimming: 4 bases; J trimming: 5 bases; junction bases outside the gene matches: 13. The CDR3 here is CASSRDWDRGREETQYF. The CDR3 DNA is TGCGCCAGCAGCCGGGACTGGGACAGGGGAAGAGAGGAGACCCAGTACTTC.

Worth noting for this clone: Other DNA variants within this sample encode the same CDR3. V usage is TRBV5-1 and J usage is TRBJ1-2, with D tentatively TRBD1 (6 bases). Germline-derived CDR1 and CDR2 are SGHRS and YFSETQ. This CDR3 spans 14 amino acids. Trimming pared 3 bases from V and 0 bases from J, leaving 9 bases between. The CDR3 region has the DNA TGCGCCAGCAGCTCCACAGGGACTAACTATGGCTACACCTTC. Translated: CASSSTGTNYGYTF.